This T cell receptor (beta chain) was sequenced during a study of blood T cell repertoires in COVID-19. As for the study in general: T cells, B-cell-depleted T cells, or PBMCs supplied cDNA or gDNA.

Clones were sequenced by immunoSEQ multiplex PCR, and TCRdb holds only the in-frame ones, with some missing. The table shows fewer than 350,000 clones, with approximately 83% occurring only once. CDR3 length: 14 amino acids. V was trimmed by 6 bases and J by 4 bases, leaving 13 bases between them. Germline V gene data show CDR1 as SNHLY and CDR2 as FYNNEI. The source of this sequence is a young woman who had recovered from COVID-19. Sequencing input: peripheral blood. The chain links TRBV2 to TRBJ2-1, with D tentatively TRBD2 (5 bases). The CDR3 region is CASRPGSEYNEQFF. DNA of the CDR3: TGTGCCAGCAGACCGGGTAGCGAGTACAATGAGCAGTTCTTC.